Many counts were recorded for the clone carrying this TCR beta chain. Its antigen is unknown. The data belong to a study of T cells after yellow fever vaccination. On the study more broadly: Each low-cell-number fraction was prepared by means of SMART-Seq v4 Ultra Low Input. General study results and limits: Clones that expanded after primary vaccination mostly reappeared after the booster (nearly 98% CD4, 70% to 90% CD8). Weaker overall was a secondary response that nonetheless peaked faster, on day 5 versus 15.

CDR3 length equals 14 residues. The germline gives CDR1 MNHEY, CDR2 SMNVEV (reference sequence). After removal of 2 bases from V and 7 bases from J, the junction contained 1 base not matched to a gene. 5'RACE template switching added a universal primer site and UMIs to TCR cDNA. In TCRdb, the 5' RACE reads were re-called with MiXCR into one record per CDR3 protein. The data show some 240,000 distinct CDR3 sequences, with 2.5% to 3.5% seen just once and approximately 3.5% held by the top ten. V gene TRBV27 combines with J gene TRBJ1-6; 8 bases line up with TRBD1. The sample consisted of CD4+ T cells sorted from PBMCs, taken 10 days after the yellow fever booster vaccination. This TCR was sampled from a man between 18 and 29 years old who received the YFV17D yellow fever vaccine. The chain's CDR3 is CASSLGTGNSPLHF. The CDR3 DNA reads as TGTGCCAGCAGTTTAGGGACAGGAAATTCACCCCTCCACTTT.